One and the same sample provided the 20 T cell receptor beta chains below, sequenced in a study of T cells in Graves' hyperthyroidism and ophthalmopathy. Authors of the study amplified TCR beta CDR3 regions from RNA transcripts. Using the HTBI primer set, a first-round RT-PCR was run on the TCR CDR3. One entry per CDR3 protein, called by TCRdb with MiXCR from the multiplex PCR reads. Found here are about 640,000 distinct CDR3 sequences, approximately 14% of them singletons; the top ten hold roughly an eighth. The specimen sequenced was blood. The origin of the receptors is a woman in her 50s with Graves' ophthalmopathy.

This clonotype has only a few counts. The V and J genes are TRBV24-1 and TRBJ1-6; no definite D call. Between the trimmed V and J ends, which lost 3 bases and 7 bases, there was a span of 9 bases. The CDR3 consists of 14 residues. Per the germline V gene, CDR1 is KGHDR and CDR2 is SFDVKD. The CDR3 bases are TGTGCCACCAGTGATGGCGTACCGAATTCACCCCTCCACTTT. Translation: CATSDGVPNSPLHF.

This rearrangement joins TRBV18 to TRBJ1-1; D possibly corresponds to TRBD1 (6 bases). This CDR3 contains 14 residues. Germline-derived CDR1 and CDR2 are KGHSH and LQKENI. Trimming took 3 bases from V and 3 from J, leaving 11 bases between them. CDR3 DNA sequence: TGTGCCAGCTCACCCCAGGGGACGGACACTGAAGCTTTCTTT. This codes for CASSPQGTDTEAFF.

This clonotype was picked up many times. This chain uses TRBV29-1 with TRBJ1-1; weak D call: TRBD1 (5 bases). Germline V gene data show CDR1 as SQVTM and CDR2 as ANQGSEA. V lost 4 bases, J lost 4 bases, and 7 bases lay in between. The length of the CDR3 is 11 residues. Here the CDR3 DNA reads TGCAGCGTTGGACAGCCCACTGAAGCTTTCTTT. Protein product: CSVGQPTEAFF.

This clonotype was counted ten times or more. V gene TRBV29-1 combines with J gene TRBJ2-2; D perhaps matches TRBD1 (7 bases). The V gene's germline CDR1 is SQVTM and CDR2 ANQGSEA. This CDR3 is 18 amino acids long. CDR3 sequence: CRIGEETGTTFCTGELFF. For the CDR3, the DNA is TGCAGGATTGGGGAGGAGACAGGGACAACATTTTGCACCGGGGAGCTGTTTTTT.

A few counts support this clonotype. V and J are TRBV20-1 and TRBJ2-7, with TRBD2 as a possible D gene (6 bases). Trimming pared 3 bases from V and 5 bases from J, leaving 11 bases between. There are 12 residues in the CDR3. The germline V gene has CDR1 DFQATT and CDR2 SNEGSKA (reference sequence). The CDR3: CSARTRVDEQYF. The DNA of the CDR3 is TGCAGTGCTAGGACTAGAGTCGACGAGCAGTACTTC.

This chain links TRBV12-5 with TRBJ2-7; D unclear. V was shortened by 0 bases and J by 4 bases, with 10 bases between the two germline ends. CDR1 and CDR2 from the germline V gene are LGHNT and FRNRAP. This CDR3 is built from 14 residues. The CDR3 DNA reads as TGTGCTAGTGGTTTGGTAGGGCTGCCGTACGAGCAGTACTTC. As protein: CASGLVGLPYEQYF.

This clonotype was observed many times. The chain links TRBV2 to TRBJ2-7; D is unresolved. Trimming removed 3 bases from V and 0 bases from J, with 9 bases in between. The CDR3 totals 14 residues. Germline V lookup: CDR1 SNHLY, CDR2 FYNNEI. CDR3 DNA: TGTGCCAGCAGTGATCGGGTTAGCTCCTACGAGCAGTACTTC. Protein sequence: CASSDRVSSYEQYF.

This clonotype was counted ten times or more. The V and J genes are TRBV9 and TRBJ1-1, with D perhaps matching TRBD1 (6 bases). Germline CDR1 SGDLS, CDR2 YYNGEE. Between the trimmed V and J ends, which lost 0 bases and 7 bases, there was a span of 10 bases. This CDR3 comprises 13 residues. CDR3 amino acids: CASSVEGDNEAFF. CDR3 bases: TGTGCCAGCAGCGTAGAAGGGGACAATGAAGCTTTCTTT.

This clonotype was observed at least ten times. The chain uses TRBV6-6 and TRBJ1-1, with D maybe TRBD1 (6 bases). V was trimmed by 2 bases and J by 4 bases, leaving 14 bases between them. Germline loops: CDR1 MNHNY, CDR2 SVGAGI (reference sequence). CDR3 length equals 15 residues. CDR3 DNA sequence: TGTGCCAGCAGTTACGGTGGCGGGGGGCCCACTGAAGCTTTCTTT. Its translation is CASSYGGGGPTEAFF.

This clonotype was found a few times. V is TRBV20-1 and J is TRBJ2-7; D remains unclear. Trimming took 0 bases from V and 4 from J, leaving 4 bases between them. Germline V gene data show CDR1 as DFQATT and CDR2 as SNEGSKA (reference sequence). This CDR3 comprises 11 residues. CDR3 sequence: CSARDHYEQYF. DNA of the CDR3: TGCAGTGCTAGAGATCATTACGAGCAGTACTTC.

The rearrangement joins TRBV5-1 to TRBJ2-7; 9 nucleotides line up with TRBD1. Germline CDR1 SGHRS, CDR2 YFSETQ. Trimming at V came to 4 bases and at J to 1 base, leaving 9 bases not matched to a gene. This CDR3 is 16 amino acids long. CDR3 nucleotides: TGCGCCAGCAGCAAAGACCGGGACAGGGCTTCCTACGAGCAGTACTTC. Translating gives CASSKDRDRASYEQYF.

This clonotype appeared a few times. This chain links TRBV20-1 with TRBJ2-3; 16 nucleotides line up with TRBD2. This CDR3 has 16 residues. The V gene end was trimmed by 3 bases and the J gene end by 1 base; junction bases not matched to a gene: 1. Germline V CDR1 and CDR2: DFQATT, SNEGSKA (reference sequence). The CDR3 is CSASGTSGRGTDTQYF. In DNA, the CDR3 is TGCAGTGCTAGCGGGACTAGCGGGAGGGGCACAGATACGCAGTATTTT.

The gene calls are TRBV5-4 and TRBJ2-7; 7 bases align to TRBD1. Trimming at V came to 4 bases and at J to 5 bases, leaving 9 bases not matched to a gene. Germline V gene lookup returns CDR1 SGHNT and CDR2 YYREEE (reference sequence). The CDR3 is made up of 14 amino acids. The chain's CDR3 is CASSRRQGVNEQYF. The CDR3 DNA sequence: TGTGCCAGCAGCCGGCGGCAGGGGGTTAACGAGCAGTACTTC. The variable domain in full, with the rest retrieved from reference TRBV5-4 and TRBJ2-7, is ETGVTQSPTHLIKTRGQQVTLRCSSQSGHNTVSWYQQALGQGPQFIFQYYREEENGRGNFPPRFSGLQFPNYSSELNVNALELDDSALYLCASSRRQGVNEQYFGPGTRLTVT.

Ten or more counts support this clonotype. The rearrangement links TRBV30 to TRBJ1-1; D unresolved. The ends were cut back, 8 bases at V and 3 bases at J, with 10 bases in the middle. This CDR3 has 11 residues. The V gene's germline CDR1 is GTSNPN and CDR2 SVGIG (reference sequence). The CDR3 region is CAHRVHTEAFF. The DNA for the CDR3 is TGTGCCCATAGGGTTCACACTGAAGCTTTCTTT.

This clonotype was seen ten or more times. The chain uses TRBV2 and TRBJ1-2; D is uncertain. Trimming removed 7 bases at V and 7 bases at J, with 19 bases between. CDR3 length: 14 amino acids. Germline assignment: CDR1 SNHLY and CDR2 FYNNEI. This chain's CDR3 is CASTRGPSAGGYTF. The CDR3, as DNA: TGTGCCAGCACCCGAGGGCCCTCTGCGGGTGGCTACACCTTC.

At least ten counts were recorded for this clonotype. The rearrangement links TRBV20-1 to TRBJ1-2; 11 positions agree with TRBD1. V lost 6 bases and J lost 5; bases outside the gene matches: 5. The CDR3 length is 13 residues. Germline CDR1 reads DFQATT; CDR2 reads SNEGSKA (reference sequence). The CDR3 is CSAGQGARYGYTF. CDR3 nucleotides: TGCAGTGCCGGACAGGGGGCGAGGTATGGCTACACCTTC.

Only a few counts were recorded for this clonotype. Compared with germline, one end of the junction differs, possibly owing to a read error. The chain links TRBV7-2 to TRBJ1-3; D is ambiguous. The CDR3 runs to 12 residues. Looked up from germline, CDR1 is SGHTA and CDR2 is FQGNSA. In DNA form, the CDR3 reads TGTGCCAGCACCTTATCTAGTAACACCATATATTTT. The encoded protein is CASTLSSNTIYF.

This clonotype was counted only a few times. The chain joins TRBV18 to TRBJ1-3, with D uncertain. Germline loops: CDR1 KGHSH, CDR2 LQKENI. This CDR3 is 16 amino acids long. Trimming removed 6 bases from V and 0 bases from J, with 15 bases in between. Here the CDR3 DNA reads TGTGCCAGCTCGCTTACCATAGAAATCTCTGGAAACACCATATATTTT. The encoded protein is CASSLTIEISGNTIYF.

J is TRBJ2-1 and V is TRBV7-2; 12 bases map to TRBD2. V lost 4 bases and J lost 0; bases outside the gene matches: 7. From germline, CDR1 is SGHTA and CDR2 FQGNSA. CDR3 length: 18 amino acids. This chain's CDR3 is CASSSLAGGPGSYNEQFF. CDR3 bases: TGTGCCAGCAGCTCTCTAGCGGGAGGGCCGGGCTCCTACAATGAGCAGTTCTTC.

At least ten counts were recorded for this clonotype. The rearrangement joins TRBV28 to TRBJ1-1; tentative D call: TRBD1 (6 bases). The germline V gene encodes CDR1 MDHEN and CDR2 SYDVKM. Trimming left V 7 bases short and J 3 bases short, with 9 bases between. CDR3 length: 12 amino acids. The CDR3 region is CASTSGDTEAFF. The CDR3 nucleotides are TGTGCCAGCACCTCAGGGGACACTGAAGCTTTCTTT.